These 18 T cell receptor beta chains were sequenced from one sample in a study of identical twins (dated by TCRdb to 2016 to 2017). Libraries came from 5' RACE. Reads for this sample came from an Illumina HiSeq 2000. The public reads were reprocessed in TCRdb via fastp at Q25 and MiXCR, keeping in-frame beta chains. CDR3 protein duplicates are merged, each entry listing the most common genes and DNA. In this sample the table shows approximately 600,000 distinct CDR3 sequences, around 9.6% of which occur a single time. The ten top clones hold roughly 3.2% of the sample. The same sample was also studied in work on yellow fever vaccine responses in identical twins.

The sequencing sample was made of PBMCs. Receptors were obtained from a young woman in good health.

This clonotype was seen more than once but under ten times. The CDR3 region is CASSLSPAGAATQYF. CDR3 bases: TGTGCCAGCAGCTTGAGTCCAGCGGGGGCGGCTACGCAGTATTTT. The chain uses TRBV7-2 and TRBJ2-3, with 8 bases aligning to TRBD2. J lost 8 bases, V lost 3 bases, and 10 bases had no gene match. This CDR3 has 15 residues. The V gene's germline CDR1 is SGHTA and CDR2 FQGNSA.

This clonotype was seen a handful of times. The gene calls are TRBV27 and TRBJ2-3, with 10 nucleotides matching TRBD2. V trimming: 6 bases; J trimming: 3 bases; junction bases outside the gene matches: 9. Germline CDR1 reads MNHEY; CDR2 reads SMNVEV (reference sequence). The CDR3 runs 16 residues. The CDR3 sequence: CASSFTAGGPTDTQYF. For the CDR3, the DNA is TGTGCCAGCAGCTTTACAGCGGGAGGGCCGACAGATACGCAGTATTTT.

The V call is TRBV2, the J call TRBJ2-5; D unclear. Germline V gene sequence: CDR1 SNHLY, CDR2 FYNNEI. The CDR3 length is 11 residues. V was clipped by 7 bases and J by 5 bases, with 8 bases between them. Here the CDR3 DNA reads TGTGCCAGCAATCACCCCGAGACCCAGTACTTC. Translated, it gives CASNHPETQYF.

The chain has TRBV4-1 and TRBJ2-3; 7 bases are shared with TRBD2. CDR1 and CDR2 from the germline V gene are MGHRA and YSYEKL. This CDR3 has 15 amino acids. Trimming cost V 5 bases and J 1 base; bases outside gene matches: 6. CDR3 in amino acids: CASSDLAERTDTQYF. Here the CDR3 DNA reads TGCGCCAGCAGCGACCTAGCGGAACGCACAGATACGCAGTATTTT.

This clonotype appeared a few times. CDR3 amino acids: CSARGWQGRLAGAYEQYF. DNA for the CDR3: TGCAGTGCTAGGGGTTGGCAGGGGAGGCTAGCGGGAGCGTACGAGCAGTACTTC. This sequence joins TRBV20-1 and TRBJ2-7; 10 bases align to TRBD2. The V segment lost 3 bases and the J segment 4 bases; nucleotides outside the gene matches: 18. Germline CDR1 and CDR2: DFQATT and SNEGSKA (reference sequence). This CDR3 is 18 amino acids long.

The chain joins TRBV27 to TRBJ2-7; TRBD1 aligns across 8 bases. V was clipped by 5 bases and J by 5 bases; unmatched bases: 8. Germline assignment: CDR1 MNHEY and CDR2 SMNVEV (reference sequence). The CDR3 has 14 residues. The CDR3 is CASSDRGRVDEQYF. As DNA, the CDR3 is TGTGCCAGCAGTGACAGGGGTCGCGTTGACGAGCAGTACTTC.

The chain employs TRBV7-8 and TRBJ2-1; D gene ambiguous. V lost 4 bases to trimming and J lost 8 bases, with 6 bases between them. CDR3 length: 11 amino acids. From germline, CDR1 is SGHVS and CDR2 FQNEAQ. The CDR3 region is CASSSLDEQFF. Here the CDR3 DNA reads TGTGCCAGCAGCTCGCTGGATGAGCAGTTCTTC.

The DNA for the CDR3 is TGCAGTGCCCCGGGACAGGGATGGCCCGGGGAGCTGTTTTTT. It translates to CSAPGQGWPGELFF. The rearrangement joins TRBV20-1 to TRBJ2-2; 9 nucleotides line up with TRBD1. V lost 6 bases to trimming and J lost 6 bases; unmatched junction nucleotides: 8. Germline lookup yields CDR1 DFQATT and CDR2 SNEGSKA (reference sequence). The CDR3 sequence is 14 residues long.

This clonotype was counted many times. V usage is TRBV7-2 and J usage is TRBJ1-3; no definite D call. Germline CDR1 and CDR2: SGHTA and FQGNSA. The CDR3 totals 14 residues. V lost 0 bases to trimming and J lost 3 bases, with 6 bases between them. The chain's CDR3 is CASSLAHRGNTIYF. CDR3 coding DNA: TGTGCCAGCAGCTTAGCACATCGTGGAAACACCATATATTTT.

Ten or more counts support this clonotype. This chain joins TRBV7-9 and TRBJ2-1, with D perhaps matching TRBD2 (6 bases). CDR3 length equals 15 residues. With 7 bases removed from V and 8 bases from J, the gap between germline ends came to 21 bases. CDR1 is SEHNR and CDR2 is FQNEAQ in the germline V gene (reference sequence). CDR3: CASINSGGIKDEQFF. CDR3 bases: TGTGCCAGCATCAACTCCGGAGGGATTAAAGATGAGCAGTTCTTC.

This chain links TRBV29-1 with TRBJ2-1, with 7 bases lining up with TRBD1. This CDR3 has 15 residues. Germline CDR1 reads SQVTM; CDR2 reads ANQGSEA. J gave up 2 bases and V 7 bases, and 11 bases lay outside the gene matches. CDR3 in amino acids: CSAQGDEGTYNEQFF. CDR3 bases: TGCAGCGCTCAGGGGGACGAGGGCACCTACAATGAGCAGTTCTTC.

There are a few counts of this clonotype. The chain couples TRBV11-3 to TRBJ1-3; D is unresolved. CDR1 is SGHNT and CDR2 is YENEEA in the germline V gene. V was trimmed by 4 bases and J by 4 bases, leaving 5 bases between them. The CDR3 sequence is 12 residues long. This CDR3 is CASSSFGNTIYF. Here the CDR3 DNA reads TGTGCCAGCAGCTCCTTCGGAAACACCATATATTTT.

V gene TRBV7-2 combines with J gene TRBJ2-1; 9 bases are a match to TRBD1. V gave up 5 bases and J gave up 6 bases; unmatched junction bases: 8. CDR3 length: 15 amino acids. Germline assignment: CDR1 SGHTA and CDR2 FQGNSA. As DNA, the CDR3 is TGTGCCAGCAGCCCCGGGACAGGGTCTCTCAATGAGCAGTTCTTC. Protein: CASSPGTGSLNEQFF. Supplemented by reference TRBV7-2 and TRBJ2-1, the full variable domain reads GAGVSQSPSNKVTEKGKDVELRCDPISGHTALYWYRQSLGQGLEFLIYFQGNSAPDKSGLPSDRFSAERTGGSVSTLTIQRTQQEDSAVYLCASSPGTGSLNEQFFGPGTRLTVL.

On this clonotype itself: Given the absence of the conserved phenylalanine or tryptophan at the CDR3 end, a read error is likely. The J gene is TRBJ2-7, the V gene TRBV7-2; 7 nucleotides align to TRBD2. This CDR3 region has 16 residues. The germline gives CDR1 SGHTA, CDR2 FQGNSA. The V segment lost 5 bases and the J segment 0 bases; nucleotides outside the gene matches: 10. CDR3 loop: CASSPLAGYSSYEQYL. CDR3 bases: TGTGCCAGCAGCCCTTTAGCGGGCTATAGCTCCTACGAGCAGTACTTA.

This clonotype was counted only a few times. The chain's CDR3 is CASSPRVEGPYEQYF. In DNA, the CDR3 is TGTGCCAGCTCACCGAGAGTGGAGGGTCCCTACGAGCAGTACTTC. The rearrangement joins TRBV18 to TRBJ2-7; the D gene is possibly TRBD2 (6 bases). Germline-derived CDR1 and CDR2 are KGHSH and LQKENI. The CDR3 is 15 residues long. Trimming took off 3 bases at V and 2 bases at J, with 14 bases between the two ends.

This sequence joins TRBV20-1 and TRBJ1-5; 9 bases fit TRBD1. Looked up from germline, CDR1 is DFQATT and CDR2 is SNEGSKA (reference sequence). The junction had 0 bases not matched to a gene; V was cut back by 7 bases and J by 2 bases. The CDR3 is 12 residues long. The DNA of the CDR3 is TGCAGTGGACAGGGGGGCAATCAGCCCCAGCATTTT. This codes for CSGQGGNQPQHF.

Many counts were recorded for this clonotype. This may arise from a read error, as a much more abundant clone is one base away. This chain joins TRBV3-1 and TRBJ2-7; no clear D. Trimming took off 1 base at V and 6 bases at J, with 4 bases between the two ends. This CDR3 has 11 residues. The germline gives CDR1 LGHDT, CDR2 YNNKEL (reference sequence). CDR3 DNA: TGTGCCAGCAGCCAAGGTTTCGAGCAGTACTTC. Amino acid sequence: CASSQGFEQYF.

This clonotype appeared many times. The chain couples TRBV24-1 to TRBJ2-1, with D hard to call. This CDR3 contains 16 residues. The V end was cut by 3 bases, the J end by 5 bases, with 16 bases between. Looked up from germline, CDR1 is KGHDR and CDR2 is SFDVKD. The CDR3 DNA reads as TGTGCCACCAGTGATCGGGCGCCCTCCTACGACAATGAGCAGTTCTTC. This gives the protein CATSDRAPSYDNEQFF.